One and the same sample provided the 6 T cell receptor beta chains below, sequenced in a study of post-analysis software for immune sequencing data. Presence of unique molecular identifiers characterized the TCR beta cDNA libraries. TCRdb recomputed calls from the PCR reads with MiXCR, one row per CDR3 protein. The sample has around 160,000 distinct CDR3 sequences, roughly 34% seen once. This material consisted of blood, taken after autologous hematopoietic stem cell transplantation. The receptors shown here come from a girl aged 5 to 17 with multiple sclerosis.

There are a few counts of this clonotype. The chain has TRBV20-1 and TRBJ2-3; TRBD2 matches at 7 bases. This CDR3 spans 15 amino acids. After removal of 3 bases from V and 1 base from J, the junction contained 7 bases not matched to a gene. The germline V gene encodes CDR1 DFQATT and CDR2 SNEGSKA (reference sequence). CDR3: CSARHRDYGTDTQYF. The CDR3 DNA follows: TGCAGTGCTAGGCACCGGGACTACGGCACAGATACGCAGTATTTT.

With regard to this clonotype: The junction differs from germline at one of its ends, possibly a read error. This rearrangement joins TRBV2 to TRBJ2-5; a weak D match, TRBD2 (5 bases). The DNA end is more similar to TRBJ2-7, so the J call may be wrong. Germline V gene sequence: CDR1 SNHLY, CDR2 FYNNEI. This CDR3 contains 17 residues. The CDR3 here is CTSSPSPGNPPLYEQYF. As DNA, the CDR3 is TGTACCAGCAGTCCATCACCCGGGAACCCACCCCTATACGAGCAGTACTTC.

This clonotype has more than one count but fewer than ten. The J gene is TRBJ2-1, the V gene TRBV14; D gene uncertain. Trimming cost V 1 base and J 5 bases, with 6 bases left between them. There are 13 residues in the CDR3. In germline, CDR1 is SGHDN, CDR2 FVKESK. The CDR3 loop reads CASSQGRHNEQFF. CDR3 DNA: TGTGCCAGCAGCCAAGGACGCCACAATGAGCAGTTCTTC. The variable domain in full, completed from reference TRBV14 and TRBJ2-1, reads EAGVTQFPSHSVIEKGQTVTLRCDPISGHDNLYWYRRVMGKEIKFLLHFVKESKQDESGMPNNRFLAERTGGTYSTLKVQPAELEDSGVYFCASSQGRHNEQFFGPGTRLTVL.

This clonotype was observed a handful of times. The rearrangement joins TRBV7-8 to TRBJ2-3; tentative D call: TRBD2 (6 bases). Trimming took 4 bases from V and 1 from J, leaving 15 bases between them. Germline V gene data show CDR1 as SGHVS and CDR2 as FQNEAQ. The CDR3 loop spans 16 amino acids. The DNA of the CDR3 is TGTGCCAGCAGCTCAGCAGGTAGCGGACGCACAGATACGCAGTATTTT. This encodes CASSSAGSGRTDTQYF.

This clonotype was counted many times. The chain uses TRBV20-1 and TRBJ2-5, with 7 bases matching TRBD1. The CDR3 consists of 14 residues. CDR1 and CDR2 from the germline V gene are DFQATT and SNEGSKA (reference sequence). Losses at the gene ends were 5 bases for V and 3 bases for J; bases not matched to a gene: 9. The CDR3 loop is CSAVRTGTKETQYF. The CDR3, as DNA: TGCAGTGCTGTCCGGACAGGTACCAAAGAGACCCAGTACTTC.

A word on this clonotype: One base away lies a much larger clone, so this may be a sequencing read error. The J gene is TRBJ1-5, the V gene TRBV20-1; 12 bases are shared with TRBD1. Germline CDR1 and CDR2: DFQATT and SNEGSKA (reference sequence). The CDR3 is 15 amino acids. The CDR3 protein is CSARGDRGLNQPRHF. The CDR3 DNA follows: TGCAGTGCTCGGGGGGACAGGGGGCTTAATCAGCCCCGGCATTTT.